The 32 T cell receptor beta chains in this list originate from one sample, sequenced in a study of T cells in Graves' hyperthyroidism and ophthalmopathy. The investigators amplified TCR beta CDR3 regions from RNA transcripts. An initial round of RT-PCR targeting the TCR CDR3 relied on the HTBI primer set. A single record per CDR3 protein comes from TCRdb applying MiXCR to the multiplex PCR reads. Of about 480,000 distinct CDR3 sequences listed, around a quarter are singletons. What was sequenced was blood. These receptors came from a woman younger than 45 with Graves' ophthalmopathy.

The V and J genes are TRBV2 and TRBJ2-7; D might be TRBD2 (5 bases). There are 13 residues in the CDR3. The germline V gene encodes CDR1 SNHLY and CDR2 FYNNEI. V dropped 6 bases and J dropped 3 bases, with 12 bases sitting between them. Written as DNA, the CDR3 is TGTGCCAGCAGCCGGACTGCTCTCTACGAGCAGTACTTC. This codes for CASSRTALYEQYF. Filled out from reference TRBV2 and TRBJ2-7, the complete variable domain reads EPEVTQTPSHQVTQMGQEVILRCVPISNHLYFYWYRQILGQKVEFLVSFYNNEISEKSEIFDDQFSVERPDGSNFTLKIRSTKLEDSAMYFCASSRTALYEQYFGPGTRLTVT.

The table lists this clonotype with a count of one. The chain employs TRBV6-1 and TRBJ2-7; 8 bases align to TRBD1. The CDR3 runs to 16 residues. Germline lookup yields CDR1 MNHNS and CDR2 SASEGT. J lost 0 bases, V lost 5 bases, and 9 bases had no gene match. DNA for the CDR3: TGTGCCAGCAGTACACCGGGACAGGAGATCTCCTACGAGCAGTACTTC. This translates into CASSTPGQEISYEQYF.

This clonotype was counted between two and nine times. This chain connects TRBV5-1 to TRBJ2-5; D tentatively fits TRBD1 or TRBD2 (5 bases each). Germline-derived CDR1 and CDR2 are SGHRS and YFSETQ. With 4 bases removed from V and 9 bases from J, the gap between germline ends came to 25 bases. The CDR3 has 16 amino acids. The CDR3: CASSHGFSGLAEAQYF. The DNA for the CDR3 is TGCGCCAGCAGCCACGGGTTTTCAGGGCTGGCGGAGGCCCAGTACTTC.

The chain uses TRBV18 and TRBJ1-3; possible D gene TRBD1, 6 bases. CDR3 length: 16 amino acids. Trimming removed 3 bases from V and 0 bases from J, with 12 bases in between. Germline values: CDR1 KGHSH, CDR2 LQKENI. Here the CDR3 reads CASSPLTGISGNTIYF. CDR3 DNA sequence: TGTGCCAGCTCACCTCTAACAGGGATCTCTGGAAACACCATATATTTT. The entire variable domain, with the rest obtained from reference TRBV18 and TRBJ1-3, is as follows: NAGVMQNPRHLVRRRGQEARLRCSPMKGHSHVYWYRQLPEEGLKFMVYLQKENIIDESGMPKERFSAEFPKEGPSILRIQQVVRGDSAAYFCASSPLTGISGNTIYFGEGSWLTVV.

This clonotype was counted only a few times. The rearrangement uses TRBV4-1 and TRBJ1-2; D remains unclear. The CDR3 runs to 18 residues. Germline V lookup: CDR1 MGHRA, CDR2 YSYEKL. V lost 0 bases and J 3 bases, leaving 20 bases between the germline ends. CDR3 bases: TGCGCCAGCAGCCAAGATAGGAAAACGACATTCTTACACTATGGCTACACCTTC. As protein: CASSQDRKTTFLHYGYTF.

This clonotype was seen a handful of times. The rearrangement uses TRBV20-1 and TRBJ1-2; D gene unclear. The germline V gene encodes CDR1 DFQATT and CDR2 SNEGSKA (reference sequence). V shed 3 bases and J shed 2 bases, with 10 bases lying between them. The length of the CDR3 is 13 residues. This CDR3 is CSASGPLNYGYTF. The CDR3 DNA sequence: TGCAGTGCTAGTGGACCGCTGAACTATGGCTACACCTTC.

This clonotype was recorded a few times. This sequence joins TRBV12-3 or TRBV12-4 and TRBJ2-5; 12 bases are a match to TRBD2. The CDR3 contains 18 residues. V was pared by 6 bases and J by 0 bases, with 11 bases of the junction left unmatched. CDR3 protein: CASRGGLAGPEYQETQYF. As DNA, the CDR3 is TGTGCCAGCAGAGGGGGACTAGCGGGCCCAGAGTACCAAGAGACCCAGTACTTC.

This clonotype was recorded at least ten times. The V gene is TRBV20-1, the J gene TRBJ1-5; 9 positions match TRBD1. CDR1 and CDR2 from the germline V gene are DFQATT and SNEGSKA (reference sequence). CDR3 size: 15 residues. After removal of 1 base from V and 6 bases from J, the junction contained 7 bases not matched to a gene. CDR3 nucleotides: TGCAGTGCTAGAGGAACCGGGACAGGGTCTCAGCCCCAGCATTTT. Translating it yields CSARGTGTGSQPQHF.

This clonotype was picked up a small number of times. The chain has TRBV30 and TRBJ2-7, with a tentative D call TRBD2 (5 bases). Trimming stripped 2 bases from V and 6 bases from J, with 11 bases between. This CDR3 contains 12 residues. Germline lookup yields CDR1 GTSNPN and CDR2 SVGIG (reference sequence). This chain's CDR3 is CAWSPHRGEQYF. CDR3 DNA sequence: TGTGCCTGGAGTCCCCACCGGGGCGAGCAGTACTTC.

This clonotype was observed at least ten times. The chain combines TRBV20-1 with TRBJ2-7; 7 bases align to TRBD2. The CDR3 runs 13 residues. From germline, CDR1 is DFQATT and CDR2 SNEGSKA (reference sequence). V was pared by 3 bases and J by 3 bases, with 5 bases of the junction left unmatched. The CDR3 nucleotides are TGCAGTGCTAGGAAGTCTAGCGGCTACGAGCAGTACTTC. Translation gives CSARKSSGYEQYF.

The V gene is TRBV27, the J gene TRBJ1-5; D is possibly TRBD1 (6 bases). CDR1 MNHEY and CDR2 SMNVEV come from the germline V gene (reference sequence). The CDR3 length is 15 residues. Deletions cut 5 bases from V and 6 bases from J, with 17 bases between. CDR3 region: CASSLTGMLGQPQHF. DNA of the CDR3: TGTGCCAGCAGTCTAACAGGGATGTTGGGTCAGCCCCAGCATTTT.

The CDR3 region is CASSYSERSPYGYTF. The DNA of the CDR3 is TGTGCCAGCAGTTACTCGGAGAGATCGCCCTATGGCTACACCTTC. The chain employs TRBV6-2 or TRBV6-3 and TRBJ1-2; D is undetermined. This CDR3 is built from 15 residues. Trimming removed 0 bases from V and 4 bases from J, with 12 bases in between. CDR1 is MNHEY, CDR2 SVGEGT, per germline.

This clonotype has just one count. CDR3 protein: CASSLIADYEQYF. The CDR3 nucleotides read TGTGCCAGCAGCTTAATTGCGGACTACGAGCAGTACTTC. The chain joins TRBV7-8 to TRBJ2-7; D not certain. The CDR3 totals 13 residues. V lost 2 bases to trimming and J lost 3 bases, with 8 bases between them. From germline, CDR1 is SGHVS and CDR2 FQNEAQ.

This clonotype was counted a few times. V gene TRBV7-9 combines with J gene TRBJ2-5, with 7 bases that match TRBD2. The CDR3 runs to 15 residues. Losses at the gene ends were 5 bases for V and 4 bases for J; bases not matched to a gene: 10. Germline V CDR1 and CDR2: SEHNR, FQNEAQ (reference sequence). Here the CDR3 DNA reads TGTGCCAGCAGCCCCCCGGCGGGGGAGGGAGAGACCCAGTACTTC. The encoded protein is CASSPPAGEGETQYF.

This clonotype was recorded a few times. The rearrangement joins TRBV10-1 to TRBJ2-5; perhaps TRBD1 as D (6 bases). The CDR3 loop spans 15 amino acids. Germline V gene sequence: CDR1 WNHNN, CDR2 SYGVQD (reference sequence). The V and J ends lost 2 bases and 3 bases respectively, with 13 bases between them. CDR3 in amino acids: CASSEKGDTKETQYF. As DNA, the CDR3 is TGCGCCAGCAGTGAGAAGGGGGACACAAAAGAGACCCAGTACTTC.

This clonotype was found many times. The genes are TRBV11-2 and TRBJ1-2; D may be TRBD1 (5 bases). Per germline, CDR1 SGHAT and CDR2 FQNNGV. This CDR3 is 15 amino acids long. V was cut by 4 bases and J by 6 bases, with 18 bases left in between. Written as DNA, the CDR3 is TGTGCCAGCAGCTCAAGGTCCAGGGAGTCAAATGGCTACACCTTC. This translates into CASSSRSRESNGYTF.

This clonotype appeared a few times. The CDR3 sequence is CATSRAGGLPQHF. DNA for the CDR3: TGTGCCACCAGCAGAGCAGGGGGTCTGCCCCAGCATTTT. The genes are TRBV15 and TRBJ1-5; 7 bases fit TRBD1. Germline lookup yields CDR1 LNHNV and CDR2 YYDKDF (reference sequence). With V trimmed by 1 base and J by 9 bases, 3 bases remained unmatched. The CDR3 loop spans 13 amino acids.

The rearrangement uses TRBV6-5 and TRBJ1-2; maybe TRBD1 (5 bases). There are 17 residues in the CDR3. Trimming took 3 bases from V and 5 from J, leaving 22 bases between them. CDR1 is MNHEY, CDR2 SVGAGI, per germline. The CDR3 is CASSYPRRLGAEYGYTF. DNA for the CDR3: TGTGCCAGCAGTTATCCCCGACGCCTCGGGGCAGAGTATGGCTACACCTTC.

This clonotype came up many times. The rearrangement links TRBV5-4 to TRBJ2-5; 8 bases align to TRBD2. The ends lost 0 bases at V and 0 bases at J; junction bases unmatched: 7. The CDR3 sequence is 17 residues long. Germline CDR1 is SGHNT and CDR2 is YYREEE (reference sequence). CDR3 nucleotide sequence: TGTGCCAGCAGCTTGGATGCGGGGGGCCAATACCAAGAGACCCAGTACTTC. Its translation is CASSLDAGGQYQETQYF.

This clonotype was counted ten times or more. This chain joins TRBV30 and TRBJ1-1, with D perhaps TRBD1 (5 bases). The ends were cut back, 4 bases at V and 1 base at J, with 10 bases in the middle. The CDR3 extends over 13 amino acids. From germline, CDR1 is GTSNPN and CDR2 SVGIG (reference sequence). CDR3 DNA sequence: TGTGCCTGGAACCGCAGGGCGAACACTGAAGCTTTCTTT. The encoded protein is CAWNRRANTEAFF.

Details on this clonotype: Possible read error: a much larger clone is one base away. The CDR3 is CASSEWGFYEQYV. CDR3 nucleotide sequence: TGTGCCAGCAGTGAGTGGGGGTTCTACGAGCAGTACGTC. The chain recombines TRBV6-4 with TRBJ2-7; D is perhaps TRBD1 or TRBD2 (5 bases each). V was pared by 3 bases and J by 3 bases, with 9 bases between. The germline gives CDR1 MRHNA, CDR2 SNTAGT. The CDR3 runs 13 residues.

There are many counts of this clonotype. The genes are TRBV12-3 or TRBV12-4 and TRBJ1-1; D is undetermined. V gave up 6 bases and J gave up 4 bases, with 9 bases separating them. This CDR3 region has 12 residues. CDR3 bases: TGTGCCAGCAGCCAGACATTCACTGAAGCTTTCTTT. As protein: CASSQTFTEAFF.

This clonotype was recorded many times. The chain links TRBV10-3 to TRBJ1-1; maybe TRBD1 (5 bases). The ends were cut back, 8 bases at V and 5 bases at J, with 15 bases in the middle. This CDR3 region has 13 residues. The germline gives CDR1 ENHRY, CDR2 SYGVKD. Here the CDR3 reads CAIERDVGTEAFF. CDR3 sequence (DNA): TGTGCCATCGAAAGGGACGTGGGGACTGAAGCTTTCTTT.

This clonotype was detected many times. This chain connects TRBV28 to TRBJ2-2; D is perhaps TRBD2 (6 bases). The CDR3 contains 16 residues. The germline V gene encodes CDR1 MDHEN and CDR2 SYDVKM. Trimming left V 3 bases short and J 7 bases short, with 18 bases between. The CDR3 coding sequence is TGTGCCAGCAGTTTCCGCGGGGCGGGAATCGGCGGGGAGCTGTTTTTT. Protein: CASSFRGAGIGGELFF.

The chain is built from TRBV11-1 and TRBJ2-2, with 8 bases lining up with TRBD1. The CDR3 has 17 residues. Germline CDR1 reads SGHAT; CDR2 reads FQDESV (reference sequence). V was pared by 3 bases and J by 0 bases, with 6 bases of the junction left unmatched. The CDR3 bases are TGTGCCAGCAGCTTCCTACGGGACAGGCCGAACACCGGGGAGCTGTTTTTT. Its translation: CASSFLRDRPNTGELFF.

At least ten counts were recorded for this clonotype. The rearrangement uses TRBV5-1 and TRBJ2-5; TRBD2 aligns across 7 bases. V lost 2 bases and J lost 2; bases outside the gene matches: 3. The CDR3 consists of 14 residues. Looked up from germline, CDR1 is SGHRS and CDR2 is YFSETQ. The CDR3 region is CASSFTGRQETQYF. CDR3 bases: TGCGCCAGCAGCTTTACCGGGAGGCAAGAGACCCAGTACTTC.

The chain combines TRBV5-1 with TRBJ1-1, with D uncertain. V lost 0 bases and J lost 4, with 10 bases in between. Germline-derived CDR1 and CDR2 are SGHRS and YFSETQ. The CDR3 length is 14 residues. CDR3 amino acids: CASSLDGLGTEAFF. CDR3 sequence (DNA): TGCGCCAGCAGCTTGGATGGGTTAGGCACTGAAGCTTTCTTT.

This clonotype appeared a single time. This sequence may be a read error, since a much larger clone differs from it by one base. The rearrangement joins TRBV18 to TRBJ2-7; 8 nucleotides agree with TRBD2. V was pared by 3 bases and J by 0 bases, with 10 bases of the junction left unmatched. Germline values: CDR1 KGHSH, CDR2 LQKENI. The CDR3 is 17 residues long. This CDR3 is CASSPGRGTAGSYEQYF. DNA of the CDR3: TGTGCCAGCTCACCCGGGAGGGGGACGGCGGGCTCCTACGAGCAGTACTTC.

This clonotype occurred many times. The CDR3 spells CASSYPRRQGSYEQYF. The CDR3, as DNA: TGTGCCAGCAGTTACCCGAGGCGACAGGGGTCGTACGAGCAGTACTTC. V is TRBV6-7 and J is TRBJ2-7; 8 nucleotides match TRBD1. TRBV6-7 is labeled an ORF, and its function is uncertain. The junction had 10 bases not matched to a gene; V was cut back by 2 bases and J by 4 bases. There are 16 residues in the CDR3.

This clonotype was counted only a few times. The chain is built from TRBV7-8 and TRBJ2-7; 9 positions match TRBD1. V gave up 2 bases and J gave up 7 bases; unmatched junction bases: 12. The CDR3 sequence is 16 residues long. Germline loops: CDR1 SGHVS, CDR2 FQNEAQ. This CDR3 reads CASSLSPDRGILEQYF. DNA of the CDR3: TGTGCCAGCAGCTTAAGTCCCGACAGGGGGATTTTGGAGCAGTACTTC. Combining the CDR3 with reference TRBV7-8 and TRBJ2-7 gives the whole variable domain GAGVSQSPRYKVAKRGQDVALRCDPISGHVSLFWYQQALGQGPEFLTYFQNEAQLDKSGLPSDRFFAERPEGSVSTLKIQRTQQEDSAVYLCASSLSPDRGILEQYFGPGTRLTVT.

The chain recombines TRBV20-1 with TRBJ2-5, with TRBD1 matching over 10 bases. CDR3 size: 13 residues. Germline CDR1 is DFQATT and CDR2 is SNEGSKA (reference sequence). After removal of 5 bases from V and 1 base from J, the junction contained 1 base not matched to a gene. The CDR3 sequence is CSAGTGVQETQYF. The CDR3 DNA is TGCAGTGCTGGGACAGGGGTCCAAGAGACCCAGTACTTC.

This chain uses TRBV6-5 with TRBJ1-6, with D maybe TRBD1 (6 bases). The CDR3 has 15 amino acids. Trimming removed 2 bases at V and 9 bases at J, with 14 bases between. Germline CDR1 reads MNHEY; CDR2 reads SVGAGI. The CDR3 DNA is TGTGCCAGCAGTTACGGGGGCAGGATAATTTCACCCCTCCACTTT. Residues: CASSYGGRIISPLHF.